The rows below give T cell receptor beta chains drawn from one sample of a study of T cells after yellow fever vaccination. TCRdb called the 5' RACE reads again in MiXCR, with one record for every CDR3 protein. The sample gives around 140,000 distinct CDR3 sequences, roughly 6.7% of which show up once; about 0.61% is in the top ten. This material consisted of CD4+ T cells sorted from PBMCs, taken 10 days after the yellow fever booster vaccination. The origin of the receptors is a man in his thirties or forties who received the YFV17D yellow fever vaccine. The CDR3 runs from the conserved cysteine through the conserved F or W. The D gene is left open where the match is weak. Rows may omit the clone size; those that give it use once, few, many or a size class.

V	size	D	J	CDR3	DNA
TRBV11-3	many	TRBD2	TRBJ2-1	CASSLGRGTRRPNEQFF	TGTGCCAGCAGCTTAGGTCGTGGGACTAGGCGCCCCAATGAGCAGTTCTTC
TRBV4-1	many	-	TRBJ1-2	CASSPKVSENYGYTF	TGCGCCAGCAGCCCTAAGGTATCGGAAAACTATGGCTACACCTTC
TRBV12-3/TRBV12-4	many	TRBD1	TRBJ1-2	CASSFQGGHGYTF	TGTGCCAGCAGTTTCCAGGGGGGGCATGGCTACACCTTC
TRBV7-2	many	-	TRBJ2-3	CASSSGTGYRADTQYF	TGTGCCAGCAGCTCCGGAACAGGTTACCGGGCAGATACGCAGTATTTT
TRBV20-1	-	TRBD2	TRBJ2-4	CSARDLAGGAKNIQYF	TGCAGTGCTAGAGATTTAGCGGGGGGAGCCAAAAACATTCAGTACTTC
TRBV28	many	-	TRBJ2-7	CASFASSYEQYF	TGTGCCAGCTTTGCTAGCAGCTACGAGCAGTACTTC
TRBV10-2	-	-	TRBJ2-5	CASPHLGNETQYF	TGCGCCAGCCCCCACCTGGGAAATGAGACCCAGTACTTC
TRBV7-2	many	-	TRBJ2-1	CASSSAVEQFF	TGTGCCAGCAGCTCTGCAGTGGAGCAGTTCTTC
TRBV4-1	many	-	TRBJ2-6	CASSQEQSYSGANVLTF	TGCGCCAGCAGCCAAGAACAGTCCTACTCTGGGGCCAACGTCCTGACTTTC
TRBV20-1	few	TRBD2	TRBJ2-1	CSAIGSGMSYNEQFF	TGCAGTGCCATAGGTAGCGGGATGTCCTACAATGAGCAGTTCTTC
TRBV5-1	many	-	TRBJ2-1	CASSLVPLEQFF	TGCGCCAGCAGCTTGGTTCCCCTTGAGCAGTTCTTC
TRBV20-1	many	TRBD2	TRBJ2-3	CSALTSGSRGTQYF	TGCAGTGCCCTCACTAGCGGGAGTCGGGGTACGCAGTATTTT
TRBV12-3/TRBV12-4	many	-	TRBJ2-4	CASSFRSGLAKNIQYF	TGTGCCAGCAGTTTTCGGTCAGGGCTAGCCAAAAACATTCAGTACTTC
TRBV4-2	many	TRBD2	TRBJ2-2	CASSRQREGPEELFF	TGTGCCAGCAGCCGGCAGCGGGAGGGCCCGGAGGAGCTGTTTTTT
TRBV28	-	-	TRBJ1-6	CASSFYRDYNSPLHF	TGTGCCAGCAGTTTTTACCGGGACTATAATTCACCCCTCCACTTT
TRBV20-1	many	-	TRBJ2-7	CSGSMSAPYEQYF	TGCAGTGGGTCTATGTCGGCCCCCTACGAGCAGTACTTC
TRBV7-2	many	TRBD2	TRBJ2-1	CASSFGRREGYEQFF	TGTGCCAGCAGCTTTGGGAGGCGGGAGGGTTATGAGCAGTTCTTC
TRBV11-2	many	-	TRBJ2-7	CASSLGSSSVYEQYF	TGTGCCAGCAGCTTAGGTTCTTCGTCTGTCTACGAGCAGTACTTC
TRBV20-1	many	TRBD1	TRBJ1-6	CSASVGQGYSPLHF	TGCAGTGCTAGTGTGGGACAGGGGTATTCACCCCTCCACTTT
TRBV5-4	many	-	TRBJ2-7	CASSLGGRGMNYEQYF	TGTGCCAGCAGCTTGGGAGGCCGAGGGATGAACTACGAGCAGTACTTC
TRBV5-6	-	-	TRBJ2-7	CASSLLDRPPYEQYF	TGTGCCAGCAGCTTGCTGGACAGACCCCCCTACGAGCAGTACTTC
TRBV5-1	many	-	TRBJ2-7	CASSYQQSYEQYF	TGCGCCAGCAGCTACCAGCAGAGCTACGAGCAGTACTTC
TRBV5-6	many	TRBD1	TRBJ1-2	CASSSGQGMDGYTF	TGTGCCAGCAGCTCAGGACAGGGGATGGATGGCTACACCTTC
TRBV7-2	many	TRBD2	TRBJ2-1	CASSSRASGSYNEQFF	TGTGCCAGCAGCTCACGGGCTAGCGGCTCCTACAATGAGCAGTTCTTC
TRBV6-5	many	TRBD1	TRBJ2-3	CASSTGTGQYF	TGTGCCAGCAGCACCGGGACAGGGCAGTATTTT
TRBV18	-	TRBD2	TRBJ2-1	CASSQLAGAYNEQFF	TGTGCCAGCTCTCAACTAGCGGGCGCGTACAATGAGCAGTTCTTC
TRBV6-5	many	-	TRBJ2-1	CASSYSNAGEQFF	TGTGCCAGCAGTTACTCGAACGCGGGTGAGCAGTTCTTC
TRBV2	many	TRBD2	TRBJ2-3	CASRREGNTDTQYF	TGTGCCAGCAGGAGGGAGGGTAACACAGATACGCAGTATTTT
TRBV5-5	many	-	TRBJ2-5	CASSTSGRQQETQYF	-
TRBV7-2	many	-	TRBJ2-6	CASSLFSAGANVLTF	TGTGCCAGCAGCTTATTTAGCGCTGGGGCCAACGTCCTGACTTTC
TRBV5-1	many	-	TRBJ2-1	CASSVGSGNQNQFF	TGCGCCAGCAGCGTGGGATCGGGCAACCAAAATCAGTTCTTC
TRBV5-1	few	TRBD2	TRBJ2-1	CASSPAGTSGTGPNEQFF	TGCGCCAGCAGCCCGGCCGGGACTAGCGGGACTGGACCCAATGAGCAGTTCTTC
TRBV6-5	many	TRBD2	TRBJ2-1	CASSSTPASGANEQFF	TGTGCCAGCAGCTCTACTCCCGCTAGCGGAGCTAATGAGCAGTTCTTC
TRBV20-1	many	TRBD2	TRBJ2-7	CSATPGLVSEQYF	TGCAGTGCCACCCCGGGACTAGTTAGCGAGCAGTACTTC
TRBV13	many	TRBD2	TRBJ2-7	CASSPQTSGRAVEQYF	TGTGCCAGCAGCCCCCAGACTAGCGGGAGGGCCGTCGAGCAGTACTTC
TRBV5-1	many	TRBD1	TRBJ1-6	CASSLGQGGHSPLHF	TGCGCCAGCAGCTTGGGACAGGGCGGTCATTCACCCCTCCACTTT
TRBV13	many	TRBD2	TRBJ2-1	CASSSSTRLAGVEQFF	TGTGCCAGCAGCTCCTCCACCAGACTAGCGGGAGTTGAGCAGTTCTTC
TRBV12-3/TRBV12-4	many	-	TRBJ2-3	CASSFLGADTQYF	TGTGCCAGCAGTTTTTTGGGGGCAGATACGCAGTATTTT
TRBV20-1	many	TRBD1	TRBJ2-3	CSARPGTGVADTQYF	TGCAGTGCTCGGCCGGGGACAGGGGTTGCAGATACGCAGTATTTT
TRBV7-8	-	TRBD1	TRBJ2-2	CASSLGAAGGGRELFF	TGTGCCAGCAGCTTGGGTGCAGCAGGGGGCGGGCGGGAGCTGTTTTTT
TRBV7-9	-	TRBD2	TRBJ2-7	CASSLVAGADEQYF	TGTGCCAGCAGCTTAGTAGCGGGGGCGGACGAGCAGTACTTC
TRBV7-2	few	-	TRBJ2-7	CASSLARGRGIYEQYF	TGTGCCAGCAGCTTAGCGCGGGGAAGGGGTATCTACGAGCAGTACTTC
TRBV2	many	-	TRBJ2-4	CASSEVFLAKNIQYF	TGTGCCAGCAGTGAAGTTTTCCTAGCCAAAAACATTCAGTACTTC
TRBV20-1	few	TRBD1	TRBJ2-7	CSARAPGTVATYEQYF	TGCAGTGCTAGAGCCCCAGGGACAGTAGCTACCTACGAGCAGTACTTC
TRBV15	-	TRBD1	TRBJ2-4	CATSTPGGFVKNIQYF	TGTGCCACCAGCACCCCAGGGGGATTTGTCAAAAACATTCAGTACTTC
TRBV5-1	-	TRBD1	TRBJ1-1	CASSPQGADTEAFF	TGCGCCAGCAGCCCCCAGGGGGCCGACACTGAAGCTTTCTTT
TRBV7-9	many	-	TRBJ2-5	CASSPWQQETQYF	TGTGCCAGCAGCCCCTGGCAACAAGAGACCCAGTACTTC
TRBV5-6	many	-	TRBJ1-1	CASSLQTGKTEAFF	TGTGCCAGCAGCTTGCAGACCGGGAAAACTGAAGCTTTCTTT
TRBV20-1	many	-	TRBJ2-7	CSAQPHEQYF	TGCAGTGCCCAACCCCACGAGCAGTACTTC
TRBV12-3/TRBV12-4	-	-	TRBJ1-5	CASSFFTGSFYSNQPQHF	TGTGCCAGCAGTTTTTTTACGGGCAGCTTTTATAGCAATCAGCCCCAGCATTTT
TRBV5-4	few	-	TRBJ2-1	CASSMEASGNEQFF	TGTGCCAGCAGCATGGAAGCCTCGGGCAATGAGCAGTTCTTC
TRBV5-1	many	TRBD2	TRBJ2-5	CASSLGTTSGSETQYF	TGCGCCAGCAGCTTGGGAACGACTAGCGGGAGTGAGACCCAGTACTTC
TRBV7-2	-	-	TRBJ2-1	CASSPLQPYNEQFF	TGTGCCAGCAGCCCCCTCCAGCCCTACAATGAGCAGTTCTTC
TRBV20-1	many	TRBD1	TRBJ2-5	CSAGTGGRETQYF	TGCAGTGCTGGGACAGGGGGTAGGGAGACCCAGTACTTC